What follows is one TCR beta chain and its context. Its antigen is unidentified. Trimming removed 5 bases from V and 6 bases from J; junction bases left unmatched: 12. Germline CDR1 MNHEY, CDR2 SVGAGI. CDR3 length: 15 amino acids. This record belongs to a study of shared clonotypes between healthy human individuals. Whole-study findings and limits: Clonotypes that were shared across a handful of donors made up around 5% of naive CD4 clonotypes.

At a deep level, the assay was run. It was across several immunoSEQ plates that each subset's genomic DNA was evenly split. The protocol was immunoSEQ multiplex PCR, while the TCRdb copy is restricted to in-frame clones and leaves out a portion. Among some 790,000 clones listed, 55% to 80% were seen once. The sample comprised memory CD4+ T cells sorted from blood. Documented subset: CD45RA-negative fraction. This TCR derives from a woman aged 25 to 45 in good health. The chain is built from TRBV6-5 and TRBJ2-7, with 8 nucleotides matching TRBD2. The CDR3 region is CASSPGLAWRSEQYF. CDR3 DNA sequence: TGTGCCAGCAGTCCAGGACTAGCATGGAGGTCCGAGCAGTACTTC.